These 17 T cell receptor beta chains share one sample of origin, sequenced in a study of identical twins. TCRdb itself ran the 5' RACE reads through MiXCR, one entry per CDR3 protein. The table lists about 900,000 distinct CDR3 sequences, roughly an eighth of them singletons, with roughly 1.6% in the top ten. The data were also submitted as part of a second study, on yellow fever vaccine responses in identical twins.

The sample comprised PBMCs. Source of these receptors: a woman aged 18-29 years in good health.

The chain carries TRBV5-6 and TRBJ2-1; 8 bases are a match to TRBD2. The CDR3 covers 16 residues. Germline V lookup: CDR1 SGHDT, CDR2 YYEEEE. The V segment lost 1 base and the J segment 4 bases; nucleotides outside the gene matches: 7. The CDR3 protein is CASSLYWPSGYNEQFF. The CDR3 nucleotides read TGTGCCAGCAGCTTGTATTGGCCTAGCGGGTACAATGAGCAGTTCTTC. Full variable domain (remainder filled in from reference TRBV5-6 and TRBJ2-1): DAGVTQSPTHLIKTRGQQVTLRCSPKSGHDTVSWYQQALGQGPQFIFQYYEEEERQRGNFPDRFSGHQFPNYSSELNVNALLLGDSALYLCASSLYWPSGYNEQFFGPGTRLTVL.

CDR3 sequence (DNA): TGTGCCAGCAGCGGACGGCTAAAGGGGATGAACACTGAAGCTTTCTTT. Translating it yields CASSGRLKGMNTEAFF. The rearrangement uses TRBV7-9 and TRBJ1-1; possibly TRBD1 for D (5 bases). The V gene's germline CDR1 is SEHNR and CDR2 FQNEAQ (reference sequence). This CDR3 is built from 16 residues. V was trimmed by 5 bases and J by 0 bases, leaving 16 bases between them.

This clonotype was seen more than once but under ten times. This chain uses TRBV12-3 or TRBV12-4 with TRBJ1-5; 8 bases map to TRBD1. With 6 bases clipped from V and 3 bases from J, the junction kept 4 bases outside the gene matches. This CDR3 region has 14 residues. CDR3 DNA: TGTGCCAGCAGCCGGACAGGGACCAATCAGCCCCAGCATTTT. It codes for CASSRTGTNQPQHF.

This clonotype has only a few counts. The V call is TRBV5-1, the J call TRBJ1-3, with 9 positions matching TRBD1. V shed 6 bases, J shed 4 bases, and the junction held 8 bases outside the gene matches. The CDR3 consists of 15 residues. Germline CDR1 SGHRS, CDR2 YFSETQ. As DNA, the CDR3 is TGCGCCAGCACCCCGGACAGGGGTGCCGGAAACACCATATATTTT. This codes for CASTPDRGAGNTIYF.

The CDR3 here is CASSGTYGTVKETQYF. For the CDR3, the DNA is TGCGCCAGCAGCGGTACCTACGGGACCGTAAAAGAGACCCAGTACTTC. The J gene is TRBJ2-5, the V gene TRBV5-1; D possibly uses TRBD1 or TRBD2 (5 bases each). From germline, CDR1 is SGHRS and CDR2 YFSETQ. V shed 4 bases and J shed 3 bases, with 19 bases lying between them. This CDR3 region has 16 residues.

This clonotype was seen a handful of times. The chain has TRBV15 and TRBJ2-2; no definite D call. The germline V gene has CDR1 LNHNV and CDR2 YYDKDF (reference sequence). The V gene lost 5 bases and the J gene lost 5 bases, with 21 bases spanning the gap. The CDR3 is 17 amino acids. The CDR3 is CATSLSSTLRQTGELFF. The CDR3 coding sequence is TGTGCCACCAGCCTTTCTTCGACCCTAAGGCAGACCGGGGAGCTGTTTTTT.

The chain joins TRBV7-9 to TRBJ2-7; D unresolved. V was shortened by 5 bases and J by 5 bases, with 16 bases between the two germline ends. CDR3 length equals 14 residues. CDR1 and CDR2 from the germline V gene are SEHNR and FQNEAQ (reference sequence). CDR3 in DNA: TGTGCCAGCAGCCCCAGCCCCCCAAGCAACGAGCAGTACTTC. It translates to CASSPSPPSNEQYF.

There are a few counts of this clonotype. The chain recombines TRBV18 with TRBJ2-2; 11 positions agree with TRBD1. Germline V gene data show CDR1 as KGHSH and CDR2 as LQKENI. V dropped 8 bases and J dropped 1; count of bases not matched to a gene: 6. This CDR3 has 16 amino acids. CDR3 nucleotide sequence: TGTGCCAGCATCACCGGGACAGGGGGGAACACCGGGGAGCTGTTTTTT. As protein: CASITGTGGNTGELFF.

CDR3 amino acids: CASSQNPGSTDTQYF. The CDR3 DNA reads TGTGCCAGCAGCCAAAATCCAGGTAGCACAGATACGCAGTATTTT. The J gene is TRBJ2-3, the V gene TRBV3-1, with no clear D. This CDR3 has 15 residues. Germline lookup yields CDR1 LGHDT and CDR2 YNNKEL (reference sequence). Trimming pared 2 bases from V and 0 bases from J, leaving 9 bases between.

This rearrangement joins TRBV10-3 to TRBJ2-5; 11 bases are shared with TRBD2. Trimming took 5 bases from V and 5 from J; bases not matched to a gene: 13. CDR1 is ENHRY, CDR2 SYGVKD, per germline. This CDR3 is 17 amino acids long. The CDR3 nucleotides read TGTGCCATCAGTAGATATGGCGAGACTAGCGGGGTGGAGACCCAGTACTTC. It codes for CAISRYGETSGVETQYF.

This clonotype was seen a few times. The rearrangement uses TRBV7-3 and TRBJ2-2; 9 bases are a match to TRBD2. CDR1 SGHTA and CDR2 FQGTGA come from the germline V gene. This CDR3 spans 14 amino acids. V lost 3 bases, J lost 7 bases, and 3 bases stayed unmatched. CDR3 nucleotides: TGTGCCAGCAGCTTCCTAGCGGGGCACGGGGAGCTGTTTTTT. Translated: CASSFLAGHGELFF.

This sequence joins TRBV24-1 and TRBJ2-5; TRBD1 aligns across 7 bases. This CDR3 is built from 15 residues. Unmatched junction bases numbered 9, after V lost 9 bases and J lost 0 bases. Looked up from germline, CDR1 is KGHDR and CDR2 is SFDVKD. The CDR3 loop reads CATGGQAPYQETQYF. As DNA, the CDR3 is TGTGCCACCGGCGGACAGGCCCCCTACCAAGAGACCCAGTACTTC.

The chain carries TRBV7-8 and TRBJ2-2; 7 positions agree with TRBD1. Trimming at V came to 9 bases and at J to 4 bases, leaving 5 bases not matched to a gene. Germline CDR1 SGHVS, CDR2 FQNEAQ. The CDR3 consists of 13 residues. The CDR3 here is CASLKGATGELFF. CDR3 nucleotides: TGTGCCAGTCTCAAGGGGGCCACCGGGGAGCTGTTTTTT.

J is TRBJ2-1 and V is TRBV7-9; 13 positions match TRBD2. J lost 4 bases, V lost 4 bases, and 4 bases had no gene match. Germline V lookup: CDR1 SEHNR, CDR2 FQNEAQ (reference sequence). The CDR3 consists of 16 residues. Here the CDR3 reads CASSSPGLAGYNEQFF. CDR3 in DNA: TGTGCCAGCAGCTCGCCGGGACTAGCGGGATACAATGAGCAGTTCTTC.

This clonotype has at least ten counts. CDR3 coding DNA: TGTGCCAGCAGCAAGGGACAGGGGAAGTACAATGAGCAGTTCTTC. This translates into CASSKGQGKYNEQFF. The rearrangement joins TRBV5-5 to TRBJ2-1, with 10 nucleotides matching TRBD1. The germline V gene encodes CDR1 SGHKS and CDR2 YYEKEE (reference sequence). Losses at the gene ends were 4 bases for V and 4 bases for J; bases not matched to a gene: 5. The CDR3 loop spans 15 amino acids.

The chain recombines TRBV5-1 with TRBJ2-5; D is unclear. This CDR3 region has 13 residues. V was shortened by 0 bases and J by 5 bases, with 8 bases between the two germline ends. Germline assignment: CDR1 SGHRS and CDR2 YFSETQ. The DNA for the CDR3 is TGCGCCAGCAGCTTGGATAGCTCGGAGACCCAGTACTTC. It yields the protein CASSLDSSETQYF.

A few counts support this clonotype. The CDR3 nucleotides read TGTGCCAGCAGCAGTAGGGGTACCTACAATGAGCAGTTCTTC. It translates to CASSSRGTYNEQFF. The genes are TRBV11-3 and TRBJ2-1; a possible D gene is TRBD1 (5 bases). The CDR3 has 14 residues. Trimming left V 5 bases short and J 2 bases short, with 10 bases between. The germline gives CDR1 SGHNT, CDR2 YENEEA. Filled out from reference TRBV11-3 and TRBJ2-1, the complete variable domain reads EAGVVQSPRYKIIEKKQPVAFWCNPISGHNTLYWYLQNLGQGPELLIRYENEEAVDDSQLPKDRFSAERLKGVDSTLKIQPAELGDSAVYLCASSSRGTYNEQFFGPGTRLTVL.